Each of the 12 T cell receptor beta chains below was sequenced from the same sample in a study of blood T cell repertoires in COVID-19. TCRdb's copy holds only in-frame clones and misses some; the assay was immunoSEQ multiplex PCR. Among 200,000 to 250,000 clones listed, 80% were seen once. The specimen was PBMCs or T cells enriched from blood (not recorded which). All receptors derive from a man aged 25-45 years with acute COVID-19.

The rearrangement joins TRBV7-9 to TRBJ2-7, with D perhaps matching TRBD2 (6 bases). The CDR3 covers 14 residues. The V end was cut by 3 bases, the J end by 2 bases, with 11 bases between. Germline CDR1 reads SEHNR; CDR2 reads FQNEAQ (reference sequence). The CDR3 DNA is TGTGCCAGCAGCTTGGAGGGGCCGACCTACGAGCAGTACTTC. Protein: CASSLEGPTYEQYF. Looking up the rest from reference TRBV7-9 and TRBJ2-7 gives the full variable domain: DTGVSQNPRHKITKRGQNVTFRCDPISEHNRLYWYRQTLGQGPEFLTYFQNEAQLEKSRLLSDRFSAERPKGSFSTLEIQRTEQGDSAMYLCASSLEGPTYEQYFGPGTRLTVT.

V and J are TRBV11-2 and TRBJ2-3; TRBD2 matches 12 bases. After removal of 5 bases from V and 6 bases from J, the junction contained 6 bases not matched to a gene. Germline CDR1 reads SGHAT; CDR2 reads FQNNGV. The length of the CDR3 is 15 residues. Written as DNA, the CDR3 is TGTGCCAGCAGCCTCGGACTAGCGGGGTTGGATACGCAGTATTTT. It encodes CASSLGLAGLDTQYF. Full variable domain (rest looked up from reference TRBV11-2 and TRBJ2-3): EAGVAQSPRYKIIEKRQSVAFWCNPISGHATLYWYQQILGQGPKLLIQFQNNGVVDDSQLPKDRFSAERLKGVDSTLKIQPAKLEDSAVYLCASSLGLAGLDTQYFGPGTRLTVL.

The chain joins TRBV27 to TRBJ1-5; 7 bases match TRBD1. The germline CDR1 and CDR2 sequences are MNHEY and SMNVEV (reference sequence). Trimming removed 5 bases from V and 6 bases from J; junction bases left unmatched: 10. The CDR3 has 15 amino acids. CDR3 in amino acids: CASSNRQGLGQPQHF. The DNA for the CDR3 is TGTGCCAGCAGTAATAGACAGGGATTGGGTCAGCCCCAGCATTTT.

This chain joins TRBV10-1 and TRBJ2-5, with 8 bases aligning to TRBD2. Germline V gene lookup returns CDR1 WNHNN and CDR2 SYGVQD (reference sequence). The CDR3 runs 16 residues. The J segment lost 1 base and the V segment lost 3 bases, leaving 7 bases of the junction unmatched. The CDR3 sequence is CASSDSASGLQETQYF. In DNA, the CDR3 is TGCGCCAGCAGTGATTCGGCTAGCGGGCTCCAAGAGACCCAGTACTTC.

This chain uses TRBV19 with TRBJ2-7, with D maybe TRBD1 (5 bases). Trimming cost V 0 bases and J 4 bases, with 7 bases left between them. Germline values: CDR1 LNHDA, CDR2 SQIVND (reference sequence). The length of the CDR3 is 13 residues. Here the CDR3 DNA reads TGTGCCAGTAGTATAGATGGACATTACGAGCAGTACTTC. It yields the protein CASSIDGHYEQYF.

V is TRBV9 and J is TRBJ1-6; possible D gene TRBD1, 6 bases. From germline, CDR1 is SGDLS and CDR2 YYNGEE. V lost 3 bases and J 7 bases, leaving 11 bases between the germline ends. The CDR3 loop spans 14 amino acids. The CDR3 DNA sequence: TGTGCCAGCAGCGAAACAGGGACAAATTCACCCCTCCACTTT. It yields the protein CASSETGTNSPLHF. The full variable domain, with the rest looked up from reference TRBV9 and TRBJ1-6, is DSGVTQTPKHLITATGQRVTLRCSPRSGDLSVYWYQQSLDQGLQFLIQYYNGEERAKGNILERFSAQQFPDLHSELNLSSLELGDSALYFCASSETGTNSPLHFGNGTRLTVT.

The rearrangement joins TRBV19 to TRBJ1-5; TRBD1 matches 10 bases. V gave up 7 bases and J gave up 9 bases; unmatched junction bases: 12. The CDR3 extends over 15 amino acids. CDR1 and CDR2 from the germline V gene are LNHDA and SQIVND (reference sequence). As DNA, the CDR3 is TGTGCCAGTACGATCGACAGGGGGCCGTCTTGGCCCCAGCATTTT. Its protein is CASTIDRGPSWPQHF.

This clone was seen only a few times. This chain connects TRBV5-1 to TRBJ2-3; TRBD2 might be the D (7 bases). Trimming cost V 7 bases and J 2 bases, with 17 bases left between them. Germline-derived CDR1 and CDR2 are SGHRS and YFSETQ. This CDR3 is built from 15 residues. In DNA, the CDR3 is TGCGCCAGCTCCGAAGGGGGGGGCGACACAGATACGCAGTATTTT. As protein: CASSEGGGDTDTQYF.

This clone was detected ten times or more. The chain combines TRBV25-1 with TRBJ1-2; D ambiguous. Germline values: CDR1 MGHDK, CDR2 SYGVNS. V lost 3 bases, J lost 6 bases, and 14 bases lay in between. This CDR3 has 14 amino acids. CDR3 bases: TGTGCCAGCAGTGATCCGGGGAGGACTAATGGCTACACCTTC. As protein: CASSDPGRTNGYTF.

CDR3: CASSQVMNTEAFF. The CDR3 region has the DNA TGTGCCAGCAGCCAAGTAATGAACACTGAAGCTTTCTTT. The J gene is TRBJ1-1, the V gene TRBV3-1 (or the pseudogene TRBV3-2), with D uncertain. V was pared by 1 base and J by 0 bases, with 3 bases between. This CDR3 contains 13 residues. Germline V gene data show CDR1 as LGHDT and CDR2 as YNNKEL (reference sequence).

The rearrangement uses TRBV10-3 and TRBJ1-1, with a tentative D call TRBD1 (5 bases). The germline V gene has CDR1 ENHRY and CDR2 SYGVKD. The CDR3 spans 13 residues. V lost 4 bases, J lost 1 base, and 7 bases lay in between. CDR3 nucleotide sequence: TGTGCCATCAGTGTACAGGCGAACACTGAAGCTTTCTTT. Translation gives CAISVQANTEAFF.

This clone showed up just a few times. The J gene is TRBJ2-2, the V gene TRBV3-1 (or the pseudogene TRBV3-2), with 8 bases fitting TRBD2. Germline V gene lookup returns CDR1 LGHDT and CDR2 YNNKEL (reference sequence). This CDR3 region has 15 residues. Trimming removed 0 bases from V and 6 bases from J; junction bases left unmatched: 3. CDR3 residues: CASSQDRAGAGELFF. In DNA form, the CDR3 reads TGTGCCAGCAGCCAAGATAGAGCGGGGGCCGGGGAGCTGTTTTTT.